This note documents a single TCR beta chain sequence. Its specificity is not known. Profiled with immunoSEQ multiplex PCR; TCRdb holds only in-frame clones, not every one. This sample has some 39,000 clones, with about 90% found just once. Germline lookup yields CDR1 MNHEY and CDR2 SMNVEV (reference sequence). The CDR3 length is 13 residues. The ends lost 7 bases at V and 5 bases at J; junction bases unmatched: 6. The data derive from a study of T cell responses to AZD1222 COVID-19 vaccine. Overall study results and limits: Donor demographics were predominantly white British with a female majority; clonal diversity may be underestimated. Sampling that yielded the repertoires occurred only after the peak T cell response.

The input for sequencing was peripheral blood, taken 28 days after the second AZD1222 dose. The chain links TRBV27 to TRBJ2-7; 9 nucleotides align to TRBD1. The sequence came from an adult who received the AZD1222 COVID-19 vaccine. The CDR3 region has the DNA TGTGCCAGCAAAGGGACAGGGCGGCACGAGCAGTACTTC. Its protein product is CASKGTGRHEQYF.